This T cell receptor (beta chain) was recorded in a study of glioma-infiltrating T cells after dendritic cell vaccination. Looking at the study overall: Patients had newly diagnosed or recurrent glioblastoma and received dendritic cell vaccines.

The CDR3 has 14 amino acids. Trimming shortened V by 4 bases and J by 13 bases, and 19 bases separated the two germline ends. The V gene's germline CDR1 is MGHRA and CDR2 YSYEKL. Study-level results: Higher TCR clonality did not directly relate to longer survival.

Time point described: after dendritic cell vaccination, including at tumor progression/relapse. About this clone itself: Its antigen is not known.

Input was 2 to 2.5 ug genomic DNA, or all available if less. TCRdb's table, derived via immunoSEQ multiplex PCR, lists solely in-frame clones and lacks some. The table records about 50,000 clones, over 75% of them present only once. The chain combines TRBV4-1 with TRBJ1-4, with D unresolved. This specimen was blood, taken after dendritic cell vaccination. The clonotype comes from a human donor with glioblastoma. CDR3 in amino acids: CASSPREGRERLFF. In nucleotides, the CDR3 is TGCGCCAGCAGCCCTCGAGAGGGTAGGGAGCGACTGTTTTTT.